What follows is one T cell receptor beta chain and its context. No antigen is known for it. Measured with immunoSEQ multiplex PCR; TCRdb has only the in-frame clones, and not every one. The sample holds about 140,000 clones, less than 95% seen once. This specimen belongs to a study of T cell responses to AZD1222 COVID-19 vaccine. In the study overall: Whether given at about 4 or about 12 weeks, second doses were pooled. Broader study findings: Regions 160-218 and 743-854 dominated among vaccine-associated CD4 TCRs spanning spike.

The germline gives CDR1 SEHNR, CDR2 FQNEAQ (reference sequence). Losses at the gene ends were 4 bases for V and 6 bases for J; bases not matched to a gene: 0. The CDR3 spans 14 residues. The sequencing here drew on peripheral blood, taken on day 0 of AZD1222 vaccination. The chain links TRBV7-9 to TRBJ1-6; TRBD1 aligns across 10 bases. The TCR sequence derives from an adult in good health. The CDR3 loop is CASSWTGGNSPLHF. CDR3 nucleotide sequence: TGTGCCAGCAGCTGGACAGGGGGTAATTCACCCCTCCACTTT.